Listed here are 8 T cell receptor beta chains from one sample, sequenced in a study of T cell responses to AZD1222 COVID-19 vaccine. Profiling relied on immunoSEQ multiplex PCR, and the TCRdb table lists in-frame clones only, not all of them. The profile shows 140,000 to 150,000 clones, 75% to 95% of them singletons. The sample was peripheral blood, taken 28 days after the second dose of the MenACWY control vaccine. These receptors were obtained from an adult who received the MenACWY meningococcal vaccine as a control.

The genes are TRBV9 and TRBJ2-7; D is undetermined. The V gene's germline CDR1 is SGDLS and CDR2 YYNGEE. CDR3 length: 14 residues. V lost 3 bases, J lost 0 bases, and 10 bases lay in between. This chain's CDR3 is CASSAASLSYEQYF. CDR3 DNA sequence: TGTGCCAGCAGCGCCGCTTCCCTCTCCTACGAGCAGTACTTC.

The chain combines TRBV3-1 (or the pseudogene TRBV3-2) with TRBJ1-6; weak D call: TRBD1 (6 bases). There are 14 residues in the CDR3. Trimming left V 1 base short and J 7 bases short, with 8 bases between. Germline CDR1 is LGHDT and CDR2 is YNNKEL (reference sequence). CDR3 loop: CASSQADRNSPLHF. DNA of the CDR3: TGTGCCAGCAGCCAAGCGGACAGAAATTCACCCCTCCACTTT.

The chain carries TRBV7-2 and TRBJ1-5; TRBD1 agrees at 12 bases. The junction had 4 bases not matched to a gene; V was cut back by 3 bases and J by 7 bases. In germline, CDR1 is SGHTA, CDR2 FQGNSA. The CDR3 is 15 residues long. Written as DNA, the CDR3 is TGTGCCAGCAGCTTGGGGACAGGGGGCTCCCAGCCCCAGCATTTT. It specifies CASSLGTGGSQPQHF.

The chain uses TRBV5-1 and TRBJ1-1; D remains ambiguous. V shed 4 bases and J shed 1 base, with 11 bases lying between them. Germline values: CDR1 SGHRS, CDR2 YFSETQ. The CDR3 spans 14 residues. The CDR3 coding sequence is TGCGCCAGCAGCGTTGCACGGGGGAACACTGAAGCTTTCTTT. As protein: CASSVARGNTEAFF.

This clone was observed once. The chain employs TRBV5-1 and TRBJ1-1, with 8 positions matching TRBD1. The germline CDR1 and CDR2 sequences are SGHRS and YFSETQ. The junction had 10 bases not matched to a gene; V was cut back by 2 bases and J by 4 bases. The CDR3 loop spans 16 amino acids. CDR3 nucleotide sequence: TGCGCCAGCAGCTTCCGACAGGGGCGGTTCGGCACTGAAGCTTTCTTT. Translation gives CASSFRQGRFGTEAFF.

This clone was detected only once. V gene TRBV13 combines with J gene TRBJ2-7; no clear D. Trimming took off 0 bases at V and 1 base at J, with 7 bases between the two ends. Germline V gene data show CDR1 as PRHDT and CDR2 as FYEKMQ (reference sequence). The CDR3 has 14 amino acids. As DNA, the CDR3 is TGTGCCAGCAGCTTAGGGAAGCAGTCCTACGAGCAGTACTTC. Translating it yields CASSLGKQSYEQYF.

The V gene is TRBV11-3, the J gene TRBJ2-1, with 14 bases aligning to TRBD2. Germline loops: CDR1 SGHNT, CDR2 YENEEA. The CDR3 has 17 amino acids. V trimming: 5 bases; J trimming: 8 bases; junction bases outside the gene matches: 11. The CDR3 loop reads CASSQRLAGGLFDEQFF. CDR3 nucleotides: TGTGCCAGCAGCCAACGACTAGCGGGGGGGCTTTTCGATGAGCAGTTCTTC.

The chain uses TRBV18 and TRBJ2-1; TRBD2 aligns across 10 bases. From germline, CDR1 is KGHSH and CDR2 LQKENI. CDR3 length equals 15 residues. V shed 3 bases, J shed 6 bases, and the junction held 5 bases outside the gene matches. Here the CDR3 reads CASSPPSGSINEQFF. CDR3 coding DNA: TGTGCCAGCTCACCTCCTAGCGGGAGTATCAATGAGCAGTTCTTC.